The present T cell receptor beta chain was sequenced within a study of T-cell reconstitution after alpha-beta-depleted transplantation in children. This CDR3 is built from 15 residues. From germline, CDR1 is SGHKS and CDR2 YYEKEE (reference sequence). V was clipped by 0 bases and J by 0 bases, with 9 bases between them. This clonotype appeared many times. Researchers prepared the TCRbeta library using unique molecular identifiers, the study reports. TCRdb fed the PCR reads into MiXCR, producing one record per CDR3 protein. The top ten hold 2% to 2.5% of the sample, which has around 360,000 distinct CDR3 sequences, about a tenth seen once.

This sequence originates from a human donor who donated a stem cell graft to a child with acute lymphoblastic leukemia. The sample here was PBMCs from the stem cell graft donor, taken from the stem cell graft. The V gene is TRBV5-5, the J gene TRBJ1-2, with a weak D call TRBD1 (6 bases). The CDR3 here is CASSLAGATNYGYTF. The DNA for the CDR3 is TGTGCCAGCAGCTTGGCAGGGGCGACTAACTATGGCTACACCTTC.